These 30 T cell receptor beta chains were sequenced from one sample in a study of blood T cells in healthy people across ages. For the second PCR, which ran for about 7 to 12 cycles, a sample-barcoded 5' primer and a J-beta primer mix were used. TCRdb passed the 5' RACE reads through MiXCR, listing each CDR3 protein once. This table holds about 1.4 million distinct CDR3 sequences, roughly 59% found once. The sample comprised blood. These receptors were obtained from a man aged 18 to 29 in good health.

The V gene is TRBV7-9, the J gene TRBJ1-2, with TRBD1 as a possible D gene (6 bases). Trimming removed 5 bases from V and 4 bases from J, with 17 bases in between. Germline V gives CDR1 SEHNR, CDR2 FQNEAQ (reference sequence). The CDR3 extends over 15 amino acids. The CDR3 loop is CASSLRQAQSYGYTF. In DNA, the CDR3 is TGTGCCAGCAGCCTACGACAGGCACAGAGCTATGGCTACACCTTC.

The rearrangement uses TRBV5-1 and TRBJ1-1; D remains ambiguous. Looked up from germline, CDR1 is SGHRS and CDR2 is YFSETQ. The CDR3 totals 16 residues. V was trimmed by 1 base and J by 3 bases, leaving 16 bases between them. CDR3 protein: CASSLRSEAGYTEAFF. Written as DNA, the CDR3 is TGCGCCAGCAGCTTGAGGTCTGAGGCCGGATACACTGAAGCTTTCTTT.

In its sample, this clonotype was seen a few times. The rearrangement joins TRBV7-9 to TRBJ1-2; TRBD1 is a possible D gene (6 bases). The CDR3 covers 16 residues. The V gene lost 1 base and the J gene lost 3 bases, with 15 bases spanning the gap. Germline V gene sequence: CDR1 SEHNR, CDR2 FQNEAQ (reference sequence). CDR3 bases: TGTGCCAGCAGCTTAGGCGGTCCAGGGGAGGACTATGGCTACACCTTC. Translated: CASSLGGPGEDYGYTF.

As regards this clonotype: One junction end does not reproduce the germline sequence, and a read error may be involved. This chain connects TRBV20-1 to TRBJ2-5; D ambiguous. Per the germline V gene, CDR1 is DFQATT and CDR2 is SNEGSKA (reference sequence). The CDR3 has 12 amino acids. The CDR3 spells CSARGMEYEQNF. Written as DNA, the CDR3 is TGCAGTGCTAGAGGGATGGAGTACGAGCAGAACTTC.

A single count supports this clonotype. J is TRBJ2-2 and V is TRBV6-6; 10 bases line up with TRBD1. Germline V gene sequence: CDR1 MNHNY, CDR2 SVGAGI (reference sequence). The junction had 6 bases not matched to a gene; V was cut back by 8 bases and J by 3 bases. The length of the CDR3 is 15 residues. The CDR3 is CASGRQGADTGELFF. CDR3 coding DNA: TGTGCCAGCGGACGACAGGGGGCGGACACCGGGGAGCTGTTTTTT.

The chain is built from TRBV27 and TRBJ2-7; 11 nucleotides line up with TRBD2. Unmatched junction bases numbered 12, after V lost 7 bases and J lost 7 bases. The CDR3 runs 15 residues. CDR1 and CDR2 from the germline V gene are MNHEY and SMNVEV (reference sequence). Written as DNA, the CDR3 is TGTGCCAGCACCCAAGGGACTAGCGGTTACAATGAGCAGTACTTC. Amino acid sequence: CASTQGTSGYNEQYF.

The chain has TRBV6-2 or TRBV6-3 and TRBJ2-5; TRBD2 matches 8 bases. CDR3 length equals 14 residues. In germline, CDR1 is MNHEY, CDR2 SVGEGT. V dropped 4 bases and J dropped 4; count of bases not matched to a gene: 5. The CDR3 DNA is TGTGCCAGCAGTTCCGTAGCGGGGACAGAGACCCAGTACTTC. Its translation is CASSSVAGTETQYF.

The J gene is TRBJ2-1, the V gene TRBV27; D call uncertain. The germline V gene encodes CDR1 MNHEY and CDR2 SMNVEV (reference sequence). This CDR3 is built from 14 residues. V shed 7 bases and J shed 0 bases, with 10 bases lying between them. The CDR3 loop reads CASMLASSYNEQFF. In nucleotides, the CDR3 is TGTGCCAGCATGCTGGCAAGCTCCTACAATGAGCAGTTCTTC.

This chain joins TRBV7-9 and TRBJ2-1; 7 bases are a match to TRBD1. The CDR3 is 14 amino acids. The V gene's germline CDR1 is SEHNR and CDR2 FQNEAQ (reference sequence). V lost 4 bases and J lost 13; bases outside the gene matches: 13. The CDR3 DNA sequence: TGTGCCAGCAGCTCCGGGACAGAGTTAGAGACCCAGTTCTTC. Amino acid sequence: CASSSGTELETQFF.

The genes are TRBV20-1 and TRBJ2-5, with TRBD1 matching over 7 bases. The end of the DNA aligns better with TRBJ2-7, so the J call may be wrong. Germline V CDR1 and CDR2: DFQATT, SNEGSKA (reference sequence). The CDR3 is 13 residues long. The CDR3 region has the DNA TGCAGTGCTCCGGGACAGAACGAATACGAGCAGTACTTC. This translates into CSAPGQNEYEQYF.

This clonotype was observed a few times. The chain carries TRBV27 and TRBJ1-2; 10 bases are a match to TRBD1. This CDR3 has 15 amino acids. Losses at the gene ends were 6 bases for V and 7 bases for J; bases not matched to a gene: 11. Germline CDR1 is MNHEY and CDR2 is SMNVEV (reference sequence). CDR3 amino acids: CASRDTGQGNFGYTF. The CDR3 nucleotides are TGTGCCAGCAGAGACACGGGACAGGGGAATTTTGGCTACACCTTC.

DNA of the CDR3: TGTGCCAGCAGTGAAGCTTTTAGCGGGAGGGACGAGCAGTACTTC. It specifies CASSEAFSGRDEQYF. The rearrangement uses TRBV2 and TRBJ2-7; the match to TRBD2 covers 11 bases. This CDR3 region has 15 residues. Germline loops: CDR1 SNHLY, CDR2 FYNNEI. V gave up 0 bases and J gave up 5 bases; unmatched junction bases: 3.

The chain links TRBV20-1 to TRBJ2-5; 7 bases align to TRBD2. TRBJ2-7 matches the DNA end more closely, so the J call is doubtful. CDR3 length equals 15 residues. Germline-derived CDR1 and CDR2 are DFQATT and SNEGSKA (reference sequence). CDR3 nucleotide sequence: TGCAGTGCCCTTACTAGTCCTTGGGGAGGGAACGAGCAGTACTTC. Amino acids: CSALTSPWGGNEQYF.

The rearrangement joins TRBV27 to TRBJ1-1; perhaps TRBD1 as D (5 bases). Germline assignment: CDR1 MNHEY and CDR2 SMNVEV (reference sequence). The CDR3 is 13 residues long. V was cut by 3 bases and J by 9 bases, with 14 bases left in between. The CDR3 loop reads CASSFLGVEKAFF. In DNA form, the CDR3 reads TGTGCCAGCAGTTTCTTAGGGGTCGAGAAAGCTTTCTTT.

This clonotype was seen a single time. J is TRBJ1-1 and V is TRBV4-1, with D hard to call. Germline loops: CDR1 MGHRA, CDR2 YSYEKL. V lost 1 base and J 5 bases, leaving 11 bases between the germline ends. This CDR3 is built from 14 residues. The CDR3 sequence is CASSQVGFGTEAFF. The DNA for the CDR3 is TGCGCCAGCAGCCAAGTTGGTTTTGGGACTGAAGCTTTCTTT.

This clonotype was seen only a few times. CDR3 amino acids: CAISYEQYF. CDR3 sequence (DNA): TGTGCCATCAGCTACGAGCAGTACTTC. The chain links TRBV10-3 to TRBJ2-7; D gene ambiguous. The CDR3 totals 9 residues. CDR1 and CDR2 from the germline V gene are ENHRY and SYGVKD. V was clipped by 6 bases and J by 3 bases, with 0 bases between them.

The chain recombines TRBV20-1 with TRBJ2-5; D unclear. Between the trimmed V and J ends, which lost 3 bases and 7 bases, there was a span of 15 bases. Germline CDR1 is DFQATT and CDR2 is SNEGSKA (reference sequence). The CDR3 extends over 13 amino acids. In DNA, the CDR3 is TGCAGTGCTAGCCCTACCCCGGTGGGGACCCAGTACTTC. This encodes CSASPTPVGTQYF.

The chain employs TRBV9 and TRBJ2-2; D is ambiguous. Between the trimmed V and J ends, which lost 0 bases and 2 bases, there was a span of 5 bases. CDR1 is SGDLS, CDR2 YYNGEE, per germline. This CDR3 is built from 14 residues. CDR3 DNA sequence: TGTGCCAGCAGCGTAGCACGAAACACCGGGGAGCTGTTTTTT. This codes for CASSVARNTGELFF.

The chain links TRBV14 to TRBJ1-1; no clear D gene. The CDR3 is made up of 16 amino acids. From germline, CDR1 is SGHDN and CDR2 FVKESK. V was clipped by 4 bases and J by 1 base, with 16 bases between them. The CDR3 DNA sequence: TGTGCCAGCAGCCCCGGGTGGGGTCGGGGGAACACTGAAGCTTTCTTT. Translating it yields CASSPGWGRGNTEAFF.

This chain connects TRBV4-2 to TRBJ1-2; the match to TRBD1 covers 7 bases. The CDR3 is made up of 14 amino acids. The germline gives CDR1 LGHNA, CDR2 YNFKEQ. Losses at the gene ends were 4 bases for V and 8 bases for J; bases not matched to a gene: 10. Written as DNA, the CDR3 is TGTGCCAGCAGCCCGAGCCGGGACAGTGCCGGCTACACCTTC. Residues: CASSPSRDSAGYTF.

The genes are TRBV27 and TRBJ1-4; D call uncertain. Trimming removed 7 bases from V and 0 bases from J, with 15 bases in between. The CDR3 runs to 16 residues. Germline V lookup: CDR1 MNHEY, CDR2 SMNVEV (reference sequence). The CDR3 region has the DNA TGTGCCAGCATCTTGGAGCGCCGGACAACTAATGAAAAACTGTTTTTT. Translated, it gives CASILERRTTNEKLFF. Filled out from reference TRBV27 and TRBJ1-4, the complete variable domain reads EAQVTQNPRYLITVTGKKLTVTCSQNMNHEYMSWYRQDPGLGLRQIYYSMNVEVTDKGDVPEGYKVSRKEKRNFPLILESPSPNQTSLYFCASILERRTTNEKLFFGSGTQLSVL.

The gene calls are TRBV25-1 and TRBJ2-1; D not certain. Gene TRBJ2-7 matches the end of the DNA better, so the J call may be wrong. CDR3 length: 15 amino acids. CDR1 is MGHDK and CDR2 is SYGVNS in the germline V gene. The CDR3 nucleotides read TGTGCCAGCAGTGACTTGAAGGAGTGGGTCTCCGAGCAGTACTTC. It is translated as CASSDLKEWVSEQYF.

V and J are TRBV6-4 and TRBJ1-2; D is ambiguous. The CDR3 is 14 amino acids. From germline, CDR1 is MRHNA and CDR2 SNTAGT. V gave up 8 bases and J gave up 5 bases, with 18 bases separating them. CDR3 sequence: CASQTNWPTYGYTF. Written as DNA, the CDR3 is TGTGCCAGCCAGACTAATTGGCCGACATATGGCTACACCTTC.

This sequence joins TRBV15 and TRBJ2-7; 10 bases line up with TRBD2. Germline loops: CDR1 LNHNV, CDR2 YYDKDF (reference sequence). Unmatched junction bases numbered 7, after V lost 5 bases and J lost 0 bases. This CDR3 region has 16 residues. CDR3 in DNA: TGTGCCACCAGCGAACTAGCGGGGTACAGCTCCTACGAGCAGTACTTC. This sequence encodes CATSELAGYSSYEQYF.

This clonotype was seen just once. The V gene is TRBV20-1, the J gene TRBJ2-6; tentative D call: TRBD1 (6 bases). The V gene's germline CDR1 is DFQATT and CDR2 SNEGSKA (reference sequence). The CDR3 extends over 14 amino acids. V lost 5 bases to trimming and J lost 0 bases, with 8 bases between them. CDR3 DNA sequence: TGCAGTGCTGAAGGGGGCTCTGGGGCCAACGTCCTGACTTTC. Protein: CSAEGGSGANVLTF.

This sequence joins TRBV7-6 and TRBJ2-7; perhaps TRBD2 as D (5 bases). The germline V gene has CDR1 SGHVS and CDR2 FNYEAQ. V was pared by 0 bases and J by 6 bases, with 15 bases between. CDR3 length: 15 residues. The CDR3 DNA reads TGTGCCAGCAGCTTAGCATTTTCGGGGTACGGCGAGCAGTACTTC. Translating it yields CASSLAFSGYGEQYF.

This clonotype appeared a few times. This chain joins TRBV20-1 and TRBJ2-5, with 8 nucleotides matching TRBD1. V dropped 3 bases and J dropped 2; count of bases not matched to a gene: 2. In germline, CDR1 is DFQATT, CDR2 SNEGSKA (reference sequence). The CDR3 spans 13 residues. CDR3 coding DNA: TGCAGTGCTAGCCGGACAGGGCAAGAGACCCAGTACTTC. Encoded protein: CSASRTGQETQYF.

V is TRBV6-6 and J is TRBJ1-5; possibly TRBD1 for D (6 bases). The CDR3 length is 14 residues. The V gene's germline CDR1 is MNHNY and CDR2 SVGAGI (reference sequence). Between the trimmed V and J ends, which lost 6 bases and 1 base, there was a span of 10 bases. The CDR3 coding sequence is TGTGCCAGCAGGAGCGACAGGAGCAATCAGCCCCAGCATTTT. Encoded protein: CASRSDRSNQPQHF.

The chain is built from TRBV27 and TRBJ1-2; D call uncertain. The V and J ends lost 10 bases and 4 bases respectively, with 13 bases between them. This CDR3 is built from 12 residues. Germline CDR1 is MNHEY and CDR2 is SMNVEV (reference sequence). This CDR3 is CATFGLGYGYTF. Here the CDR3 DNA reads TGTGCCACCTTTGGGTTAGGCTATGGCTACACCTTC.

The chain is built from TRBV7-2 and TRBJ2-7; 7 nucleotides match TRBD2. The CDR3 loop spans 16 amino acids. The germline V gene has CDR1 SGHTA and CDR2 FQGNSA. Losses at the gene ends were 3 bases for V and 6 bases for J; bases not matched to a gene: 14. The CDR3 DNA is TGTGCCAGCAGCTTGGGTAGCGGGCGGGAGAGGAGCGAGCAGTACTTC. Amino acid sequence: CASSLGSGRERSEQYF.